Listed below are T cell receptor beta chains from one sample, sequenced in a study of blood T cell repertoires in COVID-19. This table comes from immunoSEQ multiplex PCR, and its TCRdb copy is limited to in-frame clones, with some not included. The profile shows 84,000 or so clones, approximately 86% of them singletons. Material: peripheral blood. Receptors originate from a man between 65 and 79 years old with acute or convalescent COVID-19. Both conserved end residues are part of each CDR3. Each record gives: J gene, V gene, D gene, clone size, CDR3 DNA, CDR3 protein. D genes are given only for firm matches. Expanded clones get a size class; other rows say once, few or many, or leave the size out.

TRBJ2-4	TRBV2	.	.	TGTGCCAGCGTACTCCGGGAGACCAAAAACATTCAGTACTTC	CASVLRETKNIQYF
TRBJ1-5	TRBV5-1	TRBD1	.	TGCGCCAGCAGCTTAATGACAGGGGATCAGCCCCAGCATTTT	CASSLMTGDQPQHF
TRBJ2-7	TRBV7-2	TRBD1	.	TGTGCCAGCAGCCAGGGGGTCTTCGTGGCCTACGAGCAGTACTTC	CASSQGVFVAYEQYF
TRBJ1-5	TRBV24-1	.	.	TGTGCCACCAGTGCCAGGGCCAATCAGCCCCAGCATTTT	CATSARANQPQHF
TRBJ1-3	TRBV13	.	.	TGTGCCAGCAGCTACCGAACCTATTCTAGAAACACCATATATTTT	CASSYRTYSRNTIYF
TRBJ2-3	TRBV6-5	.	.	TGTGCCAGCAGCCCCCCGGGTGCAGATACGCAGTATTTT	CASSPPGADTQYF
TRBJ2-3	TRBV6-2/TRBV6-3	TRBD2	.	TGTGCCAGCAGTCCCCCGGCTAGCGGGGGAATCCGGGGTACGCAGTATTTT	CASSPPASGGIRGTQYF
TRBJ2-5	TRBV4-1	.	few	TGCGCCAGCAGCGAACCCAATGCGGAGACCCAGTACTTC	CASSEPNAETQYF
TRBJ2-7	TRBV5-1	TRBD1	.	TGCGCCAGCAGCTCGGGACAGGGGCCCTACGAGCAGTACTTC	CASSSGQGPYEQYF
TRBJ1-1	TRBV5-1	.	.	TGCGCCAGCAGCTCATACTATCAGACTGAAGCTTTCTTT	CASSSYYQTEAFF
TRBJ1-6	TRBV18	.	.	TGTGCCAGCTCACCACAGGACACCTATAATTCACCCCTCCACTTT	CASSPQDTYNSPLHF
TRBJ1-6	TRBV27	.	.	TGTGCCAGCAGCTTCTTAAATTCACCCCTCCACTTT	CASSFLNSPLHF
TRBJ2-1	TRBV9	TRBD2	.	TGTGCCAGCAGCGTAGATCAAGCGGGGGGGCACCAGGAGCAGTTCTTC	CASSVDQAGGHQEQFF
TRBJ2-3	TRBV18	.	.	TGTGCCAGCTCACCATTAACGACTGCAGATACGCAGTATTTT	CASSPLTTADTQYF
TRBJ2-7	TRBV4-3	TRBD1	.	TGCGCCAGCAGCCAGGAAACAGGGGATCGCGAGCAGTACTTC	CASSQETGDREQYF
TRBJ1-4	TRBV9	TRBD1	once	TGTGCCAGCAGCGTCTTACAGGGGTCAGGCGAAAAACTGTTTTTT	CASSVLQGSGEKLFF
TRBJ2-7	TRBV5-1	.	few	TGCGCCAGCTCACTGCCGAACTCCTACGAGCAGTACTTC	CASSLPNSYEQYF
TRBJ1-5	TRBV19	.	.	TGTGCCAGTAGTATGGTAGCCGCGGCCGACTTTTATAGCAATCAGCCCCAGCATTTT	CASSMVAAADFYSNQPQHF
TRBJ2-7	TRBV11-2	.	.	TGTGCCAGCAGCCAGACAGTCTCCCTACTTCGGCCCTACTTC	CASSQTVSLLRPYF
TRBJ2-1	TRBV9	TRBD1	.	TGTGCCAGCAGTGCGAGGACAGGGAGCTCCTACAATGAGCAGTTCTTC	CASSARTGSSYNEQFF
TRBJ2-7	TRBV11-3	.	.	TGTGCCAGCAGCTTCGGACCGACAGGAAGCGAGCAGTACTTC	CASSFGPTGSEQYF
TRBJ2-5	TRBV10-2	.	.	TGCGCCAGCAGTGGACTGCAAGAGACCCAGTACTTC	CASSGLQETQYF
TRBJ2-3	TRBV19	TRBD2	.	TGTGCCAGTAGTATAAGACTAGCGGGAGGCCTCACAGATACGCAGTATTTT	CASSIRLAGGLTDTQYF
TRBJ2-3	TRBV10-3	.	.	TGTGCCATCAGTGAGTCTGTGACAACCGATACGCAGTATTTT	CAISESVTTDTQYF
TRBJ2-2	TRBV19	.	.	TGTGCCAGTAGTATCGACCAGGGTTCTTTCTCCGGGGAGCTGTTTTTT	CASSIDQGSFSGELFF
TRBJ1-2	TRBV12-3/TRBV12-4	TRBD1	.	TGTGCCAGCAGTACACAGGGGCATGGCTACACCTTC	CASSTQGHGYTF
TRBJ2-5	TRBV4-3	.	.	TGCGCCAGCAGCCAAGATTCAGGGGTTTGGGAGACCCAGTACTTC	CASSQDSGVWETQYF
TRBJ2-5	TRBV18	TRBD1	.	TGTGCCAGCTCCCCAAGGACAGGGGGCGGTGAGACCCAGTACTTC	CASSPRTGGGETQYF
TRBJ1-1	TRBV30	TRBD1	few	TGTGCCTGGAGAGGTAAGGGACAGGGGTCCACTGAAGCTTTCTTT	CAWRGKGQGSTEAFF
TRBJ1-2	TRBV10-3	TRBD1	.	TGTGCCATCAGTGAGCGACAGGGGGTGAGCGGCTATGGCTACACCTTC	CAISERQGVSGYGYTF
TRBJ2-3	TRBV5-1	TRBD2	few	TGCGCCAGCAGCGAGACCCTAGCGGGGGCCACAGATACGCAGTATTTT	CASSETLAGATDTQYF
TRBJ1-5	TRBV6-6	TRBD1	.	TGTGCCAGCAGGGGACAGGGGAAGGGGCAGCCCCAGCATTTT	CASRGQGKGQPQHF
TRBJ1-6	TRBV25-1	TRBD1	.	TGTGCCAGCAGCGCCGGGACAGGGCTTTCACCCCTCCACTTT	CASSAGTGLSPLHF
TRBJ1-5	TRBV18	TRBD1	.	TGTGCCAGCTCACCTCGGACAGGGAATCAGCCCCAGCATTTT	CASSPRTGNQPQHF
TRBJ2-7	TRBV6-6	.	.	TGTGCCAGCAGTGGTGGACAGAACTCCTACGAGCAGTACTTC	CASSGGQNSYEQYF
TRBJ2-3	TRBV5-5	TRBD2	.	TGTGCCAGCCGAAAGACTAGCGGGGGAAAACTAGATACGCAGTATTTT	CASRKTSGGKLDTQYF